The rows below give T cell receptor beta chains drawn from one sample of a study of identifying expanded T cells in peripheral blood. Libraries were prepared by immunoSEQ multiplex PCR; TCRdb keeps only in-frame clonotypes and omits some of them. The sample gives about 97,000 clones, approximately 89% of which show up once; 13% to 15% is in the top ten. Sequencing used blood. The source of these receptors is a person aged 18 to 70 in good health. CDR3s include the opening cysteine and the closing phenylalanine or tryptophan. A D gene is named only where the DNA matches it firmly. The size of a clone is reported for some rows only, either as once, few or many, or as a class for expanded clones.

d_call,v_call,clone_size,j_call,cdr3_aa,cdr3_nt
TRBD1,TRBV4-1,NA,TRBJ1-1,CASSQLTGGGGTEAFF,TGCGCCAGCAGCCAGCTTACAGGGGGCGGGGGAACTGAAGCTTTCTTT
TRBD1,TRBV28,NA,TRBJ2-7,CASSPGQRSYEQYF,TGTGCCAGCAGTCCGGGACAGCGCTCCTACGAGCAGTACTTC
TRBD2,TRBV19,NA,TRBJ2-7,CASSMVAGGHSEGEQYF,TGTGCCAGTAGTATGGTAGCGGGAGGCCATTCCGAAGGGGAGCAGTACTTC
NA,TRBV6-1,NA,TRBJ2-5,CASSPRGAGETQYF,TGTGCCAGCAGTCCCCGAGGCGCCGGAGAGACCCAGTACTTC
NA,TRBV19,NA,TRBJ1-4,CASNTPGAPGSTNEKLFF,TGTGCCAGTAATACACCCGGGGCGCCCGGGTCAACTAATGAAAAACTGTTTTTT
TRBD2,TRBV5-4,NA,TRBJ2-5,CASSSKRGEETQYF,TGTGCCAGCAGCTCGAAGCGGGGCGAAGAGACCCAGTACTTC
TRBD2,TRBV7-2,NA,TRBJ2-5,CASSLAHGLAGGTQYF,TGTGCCAGCAGCTTGGCTCATGGACTAGCGGGAGGTACCCAGTACTTC
NA,TRBV7-2,NA,TRBJ2-7,CASSSQGWGQYF,TGTGCCAGCAGCTCCCAGGGTTGGGGACAGTACTTC
TRBD1,TRBV19,NA,TRBJ2-7,CASSIPTGTGGYEQYF,TGTGCCAGTAGTATCCCCACCGGGACAGGGGGATACGAGCAGTACTTC
TRBD2,TRBV7-8,NA,TRBJ2-7,CASSLGLAGINEQYF,TGTGCCAGCAGCTTGGGACTAGCGGGGATCAACGAGCAGTACTTC
TRBD1,TRBV6-6,once,TRBJ2-7,CASSPRRTGGYEQYF,TGTGCCAGCAGTCCACGGAGGACAGGGGGCTACGAGCAGTACTTC
NA,TRBV6-6,NA,TRBJ2-2,CASKGGANTGELFF,TGTGCCAGTAAAGGAGGGGCGAACACCGGGGAGCTGTTTTTT
NA,TRBV7-3,NA,TRBJ1-2,CASSPSQGSYGYTF,TGTGCCAGCAGCCCCTCACAGGGTTCCTATGGCTACACCTTC
TRBD2,TRBV19,NA,TRBJ2-3,CASTSEREPSADTQYF,TGTGCCAGTACCTCAGAGCGGGAGCCCTCCGCAGATACGCAGTATTTT
TRBD2,TRBV7-3,NA,TRBJ2-2,CASSLLAGVGTGELFF,TGTGCCAGCAGCTTACTAGCGGGAGTAGGGACCGGGGAGCTGTTTTTT
TRBD2,TRBV9,NA,TRBJ2-2,CASSASGSSTGELFF,TGTGCCAGCAGCGCTAGCGGGTCGAGCACCGGGGAGCTGTTTTTT
NA,TRBV30,NA,TRBJ2-1,CAWSLWDNEQFF,TGTGCCTGGAGTCTATGGGACAATGAGCAGTTCTTC
NA,TRBV6-5,NA,TRBJ1-4,CASSRYTFTNEKLFF,TGTGCCAGCAGCCGATACACTTTCACTAATGAAAAACTGTTTTTT